This TCR beta chain appears in the sequencing data of a study of blood T cell repertoires in COVID-19. Overall study: Material from acute and convalescent COVID-19 was sourced from the United States, Italy and Spain. T cells, B-cell-depleted T cells, or PBMCs supplied cDNA or gDNA.

Clones were sequenced by immunoSEQ multiplex PCR, and TCRdb holds only the in-frame ones, with some missing. Of 130,000 to 150,000 clones in the sample, 85% to 90% were seen once. The CDR3 extends over 14 amino acids. The V segment lost 9 bases and the J segment 4 bases; nucleotides outside the gene matches: 7. Germline CDR1 KGHDR, CDR2 SFDVKD. The chain is built from TRBV24-1 and TRBJ2-3; 9 bases map to TRBD2. Source material: peripheral blood. This sequence originates from a middle-aged man with active or convalescent COVID-19. The CDR3 bases are TGTGCCACCGGAGCGGGAGGAGTTCCAGATACGCAGTATTTT. Translated, it gives CATGAGGVPDTQYF.